This entry features one T cell receptor beta chain sequence. The sample is drawn from a study of control samples from healthy donors and cancer patients. The length of the CDR3 is 17 residues. V was cut by 0 bases and J by 2 bases, with 14 bases left in between. The V gene's germline CDR1 is LGHNA and CDR2 YNFKEQ. The protocol was immunoSEQ multiplex PCR, while the TCRdb copy is restricted to in-frame clones and leaves out a portion. Among about 190,000 clones listed, around 93% were seen once. The V and J genes are TRBV4-2 and TRBJ1-5; no clear D. The source of this sequence is a man aged 25 to 45 in good health. Specimen: blood. CDR3 DNA: TGTGCCAGCAGCCAAGATTACGTGGGCGAAGGCAATCAGCCCCAGCATTTT. Its translation: CASSQDYVGEGNQPQHF.